This T cell receptor beta chain derives from a study of CXCR3-negative and CXCR3-positive naive CD8 T cells. Worth noting for this clonotype: Its antigen is currently unknown.

Per germline, CDR1 SGHTS and CDR2 YDEGEE. There are 16 residues in the CDR3. Points from the study as a whole: Each naive subset displayed comparably high diversity, whereas memory CD8+ cells displayed much lower diversity. Cryopreserved PBMCs had partly decreased CXCR3 expression; fresh PBMCs were used in most assays. Memory cells showed distinct TRBV-TRBJ patterns, while the two naive subsets matched.

Via 5' RACE with UMI labels, TRB cDNA libraries were prepared. Reanalyzing the 5' RACE reads, TCRdb keeps one entry per CDR3 protein, without DNA. Its table lists 150,000 or so distinct CDR3 sequences. This clonotype was sampled from a human donor in good health. Some clones in this sample may be carry-over from other donors' samples. The sequencing sample was made of naive CXCR3- CD8+ T cells from blood. Documented subset: CD45RO-CCR7+CD27+CD95- naive CD8+ T cells lacking CXCR3 (TNR3-). J is TRBJ2-5 and V is TRBV5-8; TCRdb gives TRBD2 as the D gene, but with no DNA this cannot be confirmed. The CDR3 reads CASSPVGLAVQETQYF.